The 12 T cell receptor beta chains listed next were all sequenced from one sample in a study of cytomegalovirus exposure and HLA in healthy donors. 60 Vbeta and 13 Jbeta primers were used in PCR. The method was immunoSEQ multiplex PCR; TCRdb's version includes in-frame clones alone and lacks a portion of them. The table lists roughly 160,000 clones, 65% to 80% of them singletons. Sequenced: PBMCs. Source of these receptors: a woman in her 30s in good health and CMV-seronegative.

The rearrangement links TRBV5-4 to TRBJ1-2; a possible D gene is TRBD1 (6 bases). This CDR3 is 13 amino acids long. Germline CDR1 SGHNT, CDR2 YYREEE (reference sequence). The V and J ends lost 1 base and 9 bases respectively, with 13 bases between them. The CDR3 sequence: CASSLPGEISYTF. The DNA of the CDR3 is TGTGCCAGCAGCTTGCCAGGGGAGATAAGCTACACCTTC.

The V gene is TRBV5-6, the J gene TRBJ1-1, with 8 nucleotides matching TRBD1. The trim removed 3 bases at V and 0 bases at J, leaving 13 bases unmatched. This CDR3 is built from 18 residues. The germline V gene encodes CDR1 SGHDT and CDR2 YYEEEE. CDR3 bases: TGTGCCAGCAGCTGGGGGACAGGAGCTGTAGAATTGAACACTGAAGCTTTCTTT. Translated, it gives CASSWGTGAVELNTEAFF.

This clone was observed a single time. The chain has TRBV5-1 and TRBJ2-7; the D gene is possibly TRBD2 (6 bases). V lost 0 bases to trimming and J lost 0 bases, with 10 bases between them. CDR1 and CDR2 from the germline V gene are SGHRS and YFSETQ. The CDR3 has 15 amino acids. The DNA for the CDR3 is TGCGCCAGCAGCTTGGATGGGAGGTCCTCCTACGAGCAGTACTTC. Translated, it gives CASSLDGRSSYEQYF.

The chain is built from TRBV10-3 and TRBJ2-7; the match to TRBD1 covers 8 bases. This CDR3 comprises 16 residues. Germline V gene lookup returns CDR1 ENHRY and CDR2 SYGVKD. V was pared by 5 bases and J by 3 bases, with 12 bases of the junction left unmatched. The CDR3 loop is CAISFSGQGSYYEQYF. The DNA for the CDR3 is TGTGCCATCAGTTTCTCCGGACAGGGTTCTTACTACGAGCAGTACTTC.

The chain has TRBV7-8 and TRBJ1-1; D not resolved. The CDR3 has 14 amino acids. Germline V gene data show CDR1 as SGHVS and CDR2 as FQNEAQ. The V and J ends lost 5 bases and 5 bases respectively, with 15 bases between them. The CDR3 bases are TGTGCCAGCAGCAAAGAGCTGGGGAGGACTGAAGCTTTCTTT. This encodes CASSKELGRTEAFF.

The V gene is TRBV5-4, the J gene TRBJ2-1; D is unresolved. Trimming removed 0 bases at V and 5 bases at J, with 9 bases between. The CDR3 sequence is 14 residues long. Looked up from germline, CDR1 is SGHNT and CDR2 is YYREEE (reference sequence). The CDR3 DNA follows: TGTGCCAGCAGCTTGGCTCGCCACAACAATGAGCAGTTCTTC. This gives the protein CASSLARHNNEQFF.

The V and J genes are TRBV10-3 and TRBJ1-5, with D unresolved. Trimming left V 1 base short and J 4 bases short, with 8 bases between. The CDR3 length is 14 residues. Looked up from germline, CDR1 is ENHRY and CDR2 is SYGVKD. The CDR3: CAISEYVGNQPQHF. For the CDR3, the DNA is TGTGCCATCAGTGAGTACGTCGGGAATCAGCCCCAGCATTTT.

Points on this clone: Relative to the germline gene, one junction end is altered; a read error may explain this. The chain couples TRBV5-4 to TRBJ2-7, with D tentatively TRBD2 (6 bases). The CDR3 consists of 13 residues. Germline values: CDR1 SGHNT, CDR2 YYREEE (reference sequence). CDR3 protein: CASSSTGGPSIPF. In nucleotides, the CDR3 is TGTGCCAGCAGCTCAACCGGGGGTCCCTCGATCCCTTTC.

V usage is TRBV4-3 and J usage is TRBJ1-1; a possible D gene is TRBD1 (5 bases). Germline assignment: CDR1 LGHNA and CDR2 YSLEER. V was shortened by 0 bases and J by 1 base, with 9 bases between the two germline ends. The length of the CDR3 is 15 residues. The CDR3 loop is CASSQDPQGNTEAFF. The DNA for the CDR3 is TGCGCCAGCAGCCAAGACCCTCAGGGGAACACTGAAGCTTTCTTT.

The V call is TRBV15, the J call TRBJ1-6, with TRBD1 matching 8 bases. The CDR3 consists of 15 residues. Germline CDR1 reads LNHNV; CDR2 reads YYDKDF (reference sequence). V shed 1 base and J 7 bases; nucleotides not matched to a gene: 3. CDR3 region: CATSRVQGVNSPLHF. The CDR3 coding sequence is TGTGCCACCAGCAGAGTACAGGGGGTGAATTCACCCCTCCACTTT.

The J gene is TRBJ1-1, the V gene TRBV28, with no clear D. CDR1 MDHEN and CDR2 SYDVKM come from the germline V gene. This CDR3 is 15 amino acids long. The V end lost 8 bases, the J end lost 1 base, and 17 bases lay between the germline ends. CDR3 sequence (DNA): TGTGCCAGCTTCCCTTCGGGATTGGGGAACACTGAAGCTTTCTTT. It encodes CASFPSGLGNTEAFF. Full variable domain (missing parts from reference TRBV28 and TRBJ1-1): DVKVTQSSRYLVKRTGEKVFLECVQDMDHENMFWYRQDPGLGLRLIYFSYDVKMKEKGDIPEGYSVSREKKERFSLILESASTNQTSMYLCASFPSGLGNTEAFFGQGTRLTVV.

The chain employs TRBV7-3 and TRBJ1-1; TRBD1 is a possible D gene (5 bases). Deletions cut 2 bases from V and 1 base from J, with 8 bases between. The CDR3 spans 14 residues. Germline CDR1 and CDR2: SGHTA and FQGTGA. CDR3 amino acids: CASSLGAANTEAFF. CDR3 sequence (DNA): TGTGCCAGCAGCTTAGGGGCCGCGAACACTGAAGCTTTCTTT.